The 9 T cell receptor beta chains given below trace back to one sample, sequenced in a study of T cell responses to AZD1222 COVID-19 vaccine. Libraries were prepared by immunoSEQ multiplex PCR; TCRdb keeps only in-frame clonotypes and omits some of them. Here the sample spans about 100,000 clones, just under 90% being singletons. Specimen: peripheral blood, collected on day 0 of AZD1222 vaccination. These receptors all stem from an adult in good health.

V usage is TRBV29-1 and J usage is TRBJ1-6, with no clear D. This CDR3 region has 13 residues. V shed 4 bases and J shed 6 bases, with 10 bases lying between them. Germline V gene lookup returns CDR1 SQVTM and CDR2 ANQGSEA. The CDR3 DNA reads TGCAGCGTTGGGGAAGGGCTTAATTCACCCCTCCACTTT. Its translation: CSVGEGLNSPLHF.

Here the CDR3 DNA reads TGCGCCAGCATAAACAGTACCTCCTACGAGCAGTACTTC. Translation: CASINSTSYEQYF. J is TRBJ2-7 and V is TRBV5-1; no definite D call. CDR1 SGHRS and CDR2 YFSETQ come from the germline V gene. The germline V and J ends were trimmed by 6 bases and 0 bases, with 10 bases remaining between them. CDR3 size: 13 residues.

As for this clone: Other DNA sequences in the same sample also yield this CDR3. V is TRBV3-1 (or the pseudogene TRBV3-2) and J is TRBJ1-2; 10 bases map to TRBD1. Unmatched junction bases numbered 2, after V lost 3 bases and J lost 7 bases. The CDR3 is 13 amino acids. From germline, CDR1 is LGHDT and CDR2 YNNKEL (reference sequence). The CDR3 nucleotides read TGTGCCAGCAGCCAGAGACAGGGGGCTGGCTACACCTTC. This sequence encodes CASSQRQGAGYTF.

J is TRBJ1-4 and V is TRBV5-4; maybe TRBD1 (5 bases). CDR3 length: 13 amino acids. The germline V gene has CDR1 SGHNT and CDR2 YYREEE (reference sequence). Deletions cut 4 bases from V and 5 bases from J, with 9 bases between. The CDR3 reads CASSGGLNEKLFF. CDR3 bases: TGTGCCAGCAGCGGGGGTCTAAATGAAAAACTGTTTTTT. Full variable domain (remainder filled in from reference TRBV5-4 and TRBJ1-4): ETGVTQSPTHLIKTRGQQVTLRCSSQSGHNTVSWYQQALGQGPQFIFQYYREEENGRGNFPPRFSGLQFPNYSSELNVNALELDDSALYLCASSGGLNEKLFFGSGTQLSVL.

This clone occurred a few times. This chain uses TRBV10-1 with TRBJ2-7; D possibly matches TRBD1 or TRBD2 (5 bases each). Germline assignment: CDR1 WNHNN and CDR2 SYGVQD (reference sequence). This CDR3 region has 16 residues. V was pared by 5 bases and J by 2 bases, with 19 bases between. This CDR3 is CASSTRQTKKPYEQYF. The CDR3 bases are TGCGCCAGCAGTACTAGACAGACAAAGAAACCCTACGAGCAGTACTTC.

The rearrangement uses TRBV5-6 and TRBJ2-7, with D perhaps TRBD2 (6 bases). This CDR3 is 15 amino acids long. Germline V lookup: CDR1 SGHDT, CDR2 YYEEEE. V was clipped by 6 bases and J by 6 bases, with 22 bases between them. The CDR3 protein is CASTSRGPGRLEQYF. The CDR3 DNA follows: TGTGCCAGCACCTCGCGGGGACCAGGCCGGCTCGAGCAGTACTTC.

The genes are TRBV12-3 or TRBV12-4 and TRBJ1-1; TRBD1 agrees at 8 bases. Losses at the gene ends were 6 bases for V and 11 bases for J; bases not matched to a gene: 11. The CDR3 is 13 amino acids. For the CDR3, the DNA is TGTGCCAGCAGACCCCTGGGACAGGCTCCTGCTTTCTTT. This encodes CASRPLGQAPAFF.

The V gene is TRBV9, the J gene TRBJ2-7; 10 nucleotides agree with TRBD1. Germline trimming cut 5 bases from V and 2 bases from J; bases unmatched to any gene: 1. The CDR3 has 13 residues. CDR1 and CDR2 (germline): SGDLS, YYNGEE. CDR3 loop: CASSGTGAYEQYF. The CDR3 DNA follows: TGTGCCAGCAGTGGGACAGGGGCCTACGAGCAGTACTTC.

The chain is built from TRBV27 and TRBJ2-1; 7 bases fit TRBD2. The CDR3 consists of 13 residues. Germline CDR1 and CDR2: MNHEY and SMNVEV (reference sequence). V gave up 5 bases and J gave up 8 bases; unmatched junction bases: 6. Here the CDR3 DNA reads TGTGCCAGCAGTCCTAGACTAGCCCATGAGCAGTTCTTC. Translated, it gives CASSPRLAHEQFF.